Sequencing of this TCR beta chain was carried out in a study of blood T cell repertoires in COVID-19. About the study: Some COVID-19 samples were acute and others convalescent; all came from the United States, Italy and Spain.

TCRdb keeps only in-frame clones here, not all; method: immunoSEQ multiplex PCR. Among under 250,000 clones listed, more than 75% were seen once. Trimming cost V 1 base and J 4 bases, with 11 bases left between them. Looked up from germline, CDR1 is SGHTA and CDR2 is FQGNSA. The CDR3 consists of 14 residues. This chain links TRBV7-2 with TRBJ2-7, with a tentative D call TRBD2 (5 bases). This clonotype was sampled from an elderly woman with COVID-19, enrolled during active disease. Sequenced material: peripheral blood. The CDR3 protein is CASSLDSSVYEQYF. CDR3 coding DNA: TGTGCCAGCAGCTTAGATAGTAGCGTTTACGAGCAGTACTTC.